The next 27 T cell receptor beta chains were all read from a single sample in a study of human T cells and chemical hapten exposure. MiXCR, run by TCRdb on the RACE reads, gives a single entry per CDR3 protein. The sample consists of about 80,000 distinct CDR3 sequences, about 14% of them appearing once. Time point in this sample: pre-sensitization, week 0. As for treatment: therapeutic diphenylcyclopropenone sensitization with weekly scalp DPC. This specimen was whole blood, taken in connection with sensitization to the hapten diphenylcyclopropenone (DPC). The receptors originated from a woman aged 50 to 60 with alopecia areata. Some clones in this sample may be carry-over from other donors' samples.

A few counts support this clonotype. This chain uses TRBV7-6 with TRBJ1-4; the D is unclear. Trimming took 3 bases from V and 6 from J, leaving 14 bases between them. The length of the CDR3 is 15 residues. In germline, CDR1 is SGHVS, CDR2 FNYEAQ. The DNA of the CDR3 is TGTGCCAGCAGCTTCGGTGCGGGAAGAGATGAAAAACTGTTTTTT. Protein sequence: CASSFGAGRDEKLFF.

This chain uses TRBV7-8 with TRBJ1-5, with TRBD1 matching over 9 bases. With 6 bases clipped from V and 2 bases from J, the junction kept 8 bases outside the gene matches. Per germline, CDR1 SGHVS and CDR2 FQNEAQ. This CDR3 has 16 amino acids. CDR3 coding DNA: TGTGCCAGCAGTCGAGACAGGGGGACCCGCAATCAGCCCCAGCATTTT. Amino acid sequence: CASSRDRGTRNQPQHF.

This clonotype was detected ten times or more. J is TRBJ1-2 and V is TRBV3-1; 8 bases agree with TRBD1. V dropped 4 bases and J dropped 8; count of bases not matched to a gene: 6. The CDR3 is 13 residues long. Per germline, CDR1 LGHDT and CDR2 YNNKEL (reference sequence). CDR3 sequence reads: CASSLGQGRGYTF. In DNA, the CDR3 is TGTGCCAGCAGCCTTGGACAGGGCAGGGGCTACACCTTC.

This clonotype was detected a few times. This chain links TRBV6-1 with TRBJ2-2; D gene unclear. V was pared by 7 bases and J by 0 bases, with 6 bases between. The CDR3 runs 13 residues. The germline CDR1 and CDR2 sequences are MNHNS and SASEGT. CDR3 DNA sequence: TGTGCCAGCAATGGCGCGAACACCGGGGAGCTGTTTTTT. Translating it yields CASNGANTGELFF.

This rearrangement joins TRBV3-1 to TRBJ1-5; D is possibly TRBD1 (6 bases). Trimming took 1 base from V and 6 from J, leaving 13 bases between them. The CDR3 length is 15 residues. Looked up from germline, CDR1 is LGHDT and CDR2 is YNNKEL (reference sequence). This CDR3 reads CASSQGTSGAQPQHF. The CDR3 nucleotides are TGTGCCAGCAGCCAAGGCACGTCGGGGGCTCAGCCCCAGCATTTT.

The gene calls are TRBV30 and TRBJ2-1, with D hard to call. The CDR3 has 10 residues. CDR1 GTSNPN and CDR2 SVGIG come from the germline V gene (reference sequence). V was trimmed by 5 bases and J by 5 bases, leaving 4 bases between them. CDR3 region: CAWDNNEQFF. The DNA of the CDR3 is TGTGCCTGGGATAACAATGAGCAGTTCTTC. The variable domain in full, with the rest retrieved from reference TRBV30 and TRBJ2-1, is SQTIHQWPATLVQPVGSPLSLECTVEGTSNPNLYWYRQAAGRGLQLLFYSVGIGQISSEVPQNLSASRPQDRQFILSSKKLLLSDSGFYLCAWDNNEQFFGPGTRLTVL.

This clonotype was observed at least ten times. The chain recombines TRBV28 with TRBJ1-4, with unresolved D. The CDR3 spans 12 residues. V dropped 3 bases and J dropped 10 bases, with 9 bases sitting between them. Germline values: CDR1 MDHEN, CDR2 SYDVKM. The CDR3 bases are TGTGCCAGCAGTTTGCAAGAAGGAAAACTGTTTTTT. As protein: CASSLQEGKLFF.

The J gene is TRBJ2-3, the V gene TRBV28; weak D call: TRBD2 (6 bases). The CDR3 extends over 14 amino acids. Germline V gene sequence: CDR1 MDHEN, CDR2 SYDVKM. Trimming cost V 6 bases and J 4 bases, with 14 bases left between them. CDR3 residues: CASSPPTRADTQYF. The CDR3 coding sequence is TGTGCCAGCAGCCCGCCGACTAGAGCAGATACGCAGTATTTT.

DNA for the CDR3: TGTGCCAGCAAACGGGAGAGTCCCAATGAGCAGTTCTTC. It specifies CASKRESPNEQFF. The chain employs TRBV2 and TRBJ2-1; D may be TRBD2 (6 bases). This CDR3 contains 13 residues. Germline values: CDR1 SNHLY, CDR2 FYNNEI. V was cut by 7 bases and J by 6 bases, with 13 bases left in between.

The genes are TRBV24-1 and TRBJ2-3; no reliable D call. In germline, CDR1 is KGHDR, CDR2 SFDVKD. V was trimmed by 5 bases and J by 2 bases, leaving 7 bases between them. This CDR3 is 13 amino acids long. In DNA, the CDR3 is TGTGCCACCAGTGGAGCAGCCACAGATACGCAGTATTTT. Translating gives CATSGAATDTQYF.

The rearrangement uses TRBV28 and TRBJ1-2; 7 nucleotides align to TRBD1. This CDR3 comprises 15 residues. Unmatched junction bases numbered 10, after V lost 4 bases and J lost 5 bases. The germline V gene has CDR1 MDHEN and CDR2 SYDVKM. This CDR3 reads CASSSQQGMGYGYTF. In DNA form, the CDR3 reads TGTGCCAGCAGTTCACAACAGGGGATGGGATATGGCTACACCTTC.

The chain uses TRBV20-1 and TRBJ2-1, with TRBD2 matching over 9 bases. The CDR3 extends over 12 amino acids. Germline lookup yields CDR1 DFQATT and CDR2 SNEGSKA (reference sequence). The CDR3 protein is CSSQAGGNEQFF. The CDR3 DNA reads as TGCAGCAGTCAAGCGGGAGGCAATGAGCAGTTCTTC.

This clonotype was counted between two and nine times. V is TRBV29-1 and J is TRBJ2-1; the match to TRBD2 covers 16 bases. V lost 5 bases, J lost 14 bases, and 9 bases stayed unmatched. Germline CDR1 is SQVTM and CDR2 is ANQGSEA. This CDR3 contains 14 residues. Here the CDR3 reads CSVTRGLAGGDKFF. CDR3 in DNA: TGCAGCGTTACTAGGGGACTAGCGGGAGGGGACAAGTTCTTC.

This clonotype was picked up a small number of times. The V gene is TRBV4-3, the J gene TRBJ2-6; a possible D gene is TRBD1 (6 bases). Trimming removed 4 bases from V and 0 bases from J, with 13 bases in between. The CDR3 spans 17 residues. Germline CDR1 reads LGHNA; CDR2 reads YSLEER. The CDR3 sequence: CASSRTQGLSGANVLTF. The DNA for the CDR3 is TGCGCCAGCAGCCGGACTCAGGGGCTCTCTGGGGCCAACGTCCTGACTTTC.

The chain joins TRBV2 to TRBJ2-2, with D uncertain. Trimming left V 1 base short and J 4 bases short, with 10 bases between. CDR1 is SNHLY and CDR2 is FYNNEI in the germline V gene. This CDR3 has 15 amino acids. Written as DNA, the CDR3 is TGTGCCAGCAGTGAAGTGCCACAAATCACCGGGGAGCTGTTTTTT. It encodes CASSEVPQITGELFF.

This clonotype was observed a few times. The CDR3 bases are TGTGCCAGCAGTTTGGGTGCAAGTGAGCAGTTCTTC. Translated: CASSLGASEQFF. The chain recombines TRBV6-2 or TRBV6-3 with TRBJ2-1, with no clear D. The CDR3 loop spans 12 amino acids. CDR1 is MNHEY and CDR2 is SVGEGT in the germline V gene. V lost 4 bases to trimming and J lost 9 bases, with 10 bases between them.

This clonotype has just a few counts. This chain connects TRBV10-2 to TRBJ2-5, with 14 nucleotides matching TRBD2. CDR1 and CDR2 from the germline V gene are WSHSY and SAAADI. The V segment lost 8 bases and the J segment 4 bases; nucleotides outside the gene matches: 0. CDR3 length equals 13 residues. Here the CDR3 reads CASGTSGRETQYF. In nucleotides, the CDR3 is TGCGCCAGCGGGACTAGCGGGAGAGAGACCCAGTACTTC.

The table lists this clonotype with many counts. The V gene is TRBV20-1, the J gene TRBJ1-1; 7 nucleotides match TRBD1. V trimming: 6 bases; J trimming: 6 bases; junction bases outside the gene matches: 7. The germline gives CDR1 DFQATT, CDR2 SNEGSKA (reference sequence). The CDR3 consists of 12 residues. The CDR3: CSAEQGRAEAFF. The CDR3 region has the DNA TGCAGTGCAGAACAGGGGCGCGCTGAAGCTTTCTTT.

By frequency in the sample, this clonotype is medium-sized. CDR3 DNA sequence: TGTGCCACAGCCCACACGGGGGATGGTGTTGAGACCCAGTACTTC. It is translated as CATAHTGDGVETQYF. The rearrangement links TRBV28 to TRBJ2-5, with D possibly matching TRBD2 (6 bases). CDR3 size: 15 residues. V dropped 10 bases and J dropped 5 bases, with 23 bases sitting between them. Germline V gives CDR1 MDHEN, CDR2 SYDVKM.

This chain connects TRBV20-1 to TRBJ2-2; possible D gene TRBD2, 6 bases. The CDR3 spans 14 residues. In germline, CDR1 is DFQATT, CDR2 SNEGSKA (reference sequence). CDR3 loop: CSTTKLAGTGELFF. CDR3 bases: TGCAGCACCACGAAACTCGCGGGAACCGGGGAGCTGTTTTTT.

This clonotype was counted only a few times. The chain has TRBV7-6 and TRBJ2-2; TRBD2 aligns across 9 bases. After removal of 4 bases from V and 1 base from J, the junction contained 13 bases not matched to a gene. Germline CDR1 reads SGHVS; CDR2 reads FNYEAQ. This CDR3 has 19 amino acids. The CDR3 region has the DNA TGTGCCAGCAGCTCGAGATCCCGTGGACTAGCGAGGAACACCGGGGAGCTGTTTTTT. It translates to CASSSRSRGLARNTGELFF.

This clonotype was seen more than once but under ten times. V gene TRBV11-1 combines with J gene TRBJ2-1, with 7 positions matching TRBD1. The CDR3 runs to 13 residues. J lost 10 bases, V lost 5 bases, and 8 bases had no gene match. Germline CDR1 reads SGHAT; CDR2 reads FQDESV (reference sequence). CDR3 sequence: CASSPGGRTEQFF. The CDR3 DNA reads TGTGCCAGCAGCCCAGGGGGTCGGACGGAGCAGTTCTTC.

The CDR3 region is CASSQGLAGPYEQYF. CDR3 sequence (DNA): TGTGCCAGCAGCCAAGGGCTAGCGGGCCCCTACGAGCAGTACTTC. The chain recombines TRBV14 with TRBJ2-7; 8 nucleotides align to TRBD2. The CDR3 has 15 residues. With 1 base clipped from V and 2 bases from J, the junction kept 4 bases outside the gene matches. Germline lookup yields CDR1 SGHDN and CDR2 FVKESK.

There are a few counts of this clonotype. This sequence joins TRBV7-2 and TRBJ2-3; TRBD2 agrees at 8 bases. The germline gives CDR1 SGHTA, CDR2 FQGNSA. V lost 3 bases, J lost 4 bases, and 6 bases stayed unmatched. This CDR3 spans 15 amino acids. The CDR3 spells CASSLASGWADTQYF. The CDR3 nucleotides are TGTGCCAGCAGCTTGGCTAGCGGGTGGGCAGATACGCAGTATTTT. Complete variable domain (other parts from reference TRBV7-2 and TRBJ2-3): GAGVSQSPSNKVTEKGKDVELRCDPISGHTALYWYRQSLGQGLEFLIYFQGNSAPDKSGLPSDRFSAERTGGSVSTLTIQRTQQEDSAVYLCASSLASGWADTQYFGPGTRLTVL.

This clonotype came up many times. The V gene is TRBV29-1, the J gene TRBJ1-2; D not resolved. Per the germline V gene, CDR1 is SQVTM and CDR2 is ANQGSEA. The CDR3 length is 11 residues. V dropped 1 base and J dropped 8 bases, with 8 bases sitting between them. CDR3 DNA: TGCAGCGTTGAAGCGGGTCAAGGCTACACCTTC. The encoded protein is CSVEAGQGYTF.

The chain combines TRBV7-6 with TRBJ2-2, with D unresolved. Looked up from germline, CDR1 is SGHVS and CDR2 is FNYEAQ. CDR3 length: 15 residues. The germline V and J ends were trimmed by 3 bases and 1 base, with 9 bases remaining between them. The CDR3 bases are TGTGCCAGCAGCTTTTACAGAGAGAACACCGGGGAGCTGTTTTTT. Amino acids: CASSFYRENTGELFF.

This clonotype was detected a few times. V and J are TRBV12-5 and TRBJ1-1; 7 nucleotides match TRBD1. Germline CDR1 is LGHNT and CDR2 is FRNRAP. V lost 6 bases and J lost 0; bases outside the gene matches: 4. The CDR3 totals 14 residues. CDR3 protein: CASGSDRVNTEAFF. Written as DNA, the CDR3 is TGTGCTAGTGGCTCCGACAGGGTGAACACTGAAGCTTTCTTT.